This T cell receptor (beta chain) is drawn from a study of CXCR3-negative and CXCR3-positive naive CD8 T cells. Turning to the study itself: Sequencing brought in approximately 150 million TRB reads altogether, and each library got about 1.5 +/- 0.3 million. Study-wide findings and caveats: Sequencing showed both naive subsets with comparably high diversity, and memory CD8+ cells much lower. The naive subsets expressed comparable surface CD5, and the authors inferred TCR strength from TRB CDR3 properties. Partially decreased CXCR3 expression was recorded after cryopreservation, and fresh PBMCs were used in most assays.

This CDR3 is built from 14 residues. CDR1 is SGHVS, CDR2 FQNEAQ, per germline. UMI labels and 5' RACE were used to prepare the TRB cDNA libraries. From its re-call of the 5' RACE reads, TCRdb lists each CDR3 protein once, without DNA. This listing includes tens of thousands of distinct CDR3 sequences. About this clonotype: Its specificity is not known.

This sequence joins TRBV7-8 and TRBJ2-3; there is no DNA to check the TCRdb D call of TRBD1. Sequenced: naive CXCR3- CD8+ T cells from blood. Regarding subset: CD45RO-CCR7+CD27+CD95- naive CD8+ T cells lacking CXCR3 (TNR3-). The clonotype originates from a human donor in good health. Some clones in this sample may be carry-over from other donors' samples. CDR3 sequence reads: CASSLTRGADTQYF.